The clone carrying this T cell receptor beta chain was picked up a small number of times. CDR1 and CDR2 from the germline V gene are MNHNS and SASEGT. CDR3 size: 17 residues. The germline V and J ends were trimmed by 10 bases and 0 bases, with 22 bases remaining between them. This sample was included in a study of blood T cells in healthy people across ages. Through a sample-barcoded 5' primer and a J-beta primer mix, a second PCR was run for roughly 6 to 11 cycles. TCRdb redid the calling of the 5' RACE reads with MiXCR, one entry per CDR3 protein. Of 750,000 to 850,000 distinct CDR3 sequences in the sample, roughly 25% are singletons; the top ten hold approximately 4%. This sample was shared with a second study, whose subject was T cells of mothers and their children. That report adds: Each 15 ul cDNA reaction used approximately 1.5 ug RNA; all RNA was used.

The chain is built from TRBV6-1 and TRBJ1-3; tentative D call: TRBD1 (5 bases). The source material was blood. This TCR was recovered from a boy aged 5-17 years in good health. The CDR3 spells CATAPSQGRISGNTIYF. CDR3 in DNA: TGTGCCACCGCCCCCTCTCAGGGACGAATCTCTGGAAACACCATATATTTT.